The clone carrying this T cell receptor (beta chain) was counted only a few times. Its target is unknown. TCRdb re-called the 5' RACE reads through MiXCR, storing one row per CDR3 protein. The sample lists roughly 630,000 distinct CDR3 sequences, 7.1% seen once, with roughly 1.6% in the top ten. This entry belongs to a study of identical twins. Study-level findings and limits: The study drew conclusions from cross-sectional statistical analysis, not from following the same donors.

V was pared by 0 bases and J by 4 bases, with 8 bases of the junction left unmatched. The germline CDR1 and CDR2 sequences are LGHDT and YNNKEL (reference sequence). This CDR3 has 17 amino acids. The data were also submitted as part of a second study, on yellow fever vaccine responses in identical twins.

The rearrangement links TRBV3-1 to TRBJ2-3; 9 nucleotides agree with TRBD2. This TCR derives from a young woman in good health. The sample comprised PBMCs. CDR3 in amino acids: CASSQDWASGVADTQYF. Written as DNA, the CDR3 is TGTGCCAGCAGCCAAGATTGGGCTAGCGGGGTGGCAGATACGCAGTATTTT.